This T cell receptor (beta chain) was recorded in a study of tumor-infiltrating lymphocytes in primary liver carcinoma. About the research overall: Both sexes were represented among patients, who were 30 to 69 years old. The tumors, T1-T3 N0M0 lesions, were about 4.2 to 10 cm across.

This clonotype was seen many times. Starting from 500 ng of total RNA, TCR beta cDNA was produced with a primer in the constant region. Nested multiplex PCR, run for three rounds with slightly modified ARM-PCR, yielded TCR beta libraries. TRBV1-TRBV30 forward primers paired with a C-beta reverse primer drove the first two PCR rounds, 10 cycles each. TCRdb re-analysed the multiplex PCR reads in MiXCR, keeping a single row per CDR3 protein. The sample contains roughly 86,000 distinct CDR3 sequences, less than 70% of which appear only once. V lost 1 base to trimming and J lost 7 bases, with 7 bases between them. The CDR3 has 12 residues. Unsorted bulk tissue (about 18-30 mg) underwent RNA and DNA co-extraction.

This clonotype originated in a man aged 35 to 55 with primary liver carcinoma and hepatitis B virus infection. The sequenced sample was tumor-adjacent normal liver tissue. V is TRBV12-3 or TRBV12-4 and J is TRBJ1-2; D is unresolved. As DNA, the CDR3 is TGTGCCAGCAGTTTAGAAGGCTTTGGCTACACCTTC. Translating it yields CASSLEGFGYTF.